One and the same sample provided the 18 T cell receptor beta chains below, sequenced in a study of blood T cell repertoires in COVID-19. The repertoire was sequenced with immunoSEQ multiplex PCR; TCRdb's copy has only in-frame clones and lacks some. This sample has about 250,000 clones, with about 80% found just once. Sequenced input: peripheral blood. These receptors were collected from an elderly man with acute or convalescent COVID-19.

The rearrangement links TRBV24-1 to TRBJ2-3; 16 positions match TRBD2. Per the germline V gene, CDR1 is KGHDR and CDR2 is SFDVKD. This CDR3 region has 20 residues. V lost 4 bases and J lost 2; bases outside the gene matches: 11. The CDR3 loop is CATSDTGTSGRAGHTDTQYF. The CDR3 bases are TGTGCCACCAGTGACACCGGGACTAGCGGGAGGGCCGGACACACAGATACGCAGTATTTT.

The genes are TRBV7-9 and TRBJ2-5, with 7 bases matching TRBD2. The CDR3 contains 14 residues. The V gene's germline CDR1 is SEHNR and CDR2 FQNEAQ (reference sequence). After removal of 4 bases from V and 1 base from J, the junction contained 3 bases not matched to a gene. This CDR3 reads CASSWGGTQETQYF. CDR3 in DNA: TGTGCCAGCAGCTGGGGGGGGACCCAAGAGACCCAGTACTTC.

This chain uses TRBV4-1 with TRBJ2-1; 7 bases fit TRBD2. The CDR3 has 16 residues. Germline V gene lookup returns CDR1 MGHRA and CDR2 YSYEKL. With 0 bases clipped from V and 2 bases from J, the junction kept 4 bases outside the gene matches. The DNA for the CDR3 is TGCGCCAGCAGCCAAGAGAGCGGGAATCCCTACAATGAGCAGTTCTTC. Translation: CASSQESGNPYNEQFF.

The CDR3 reads CSARDAGELFF. The CDR3 bases are TGCAGTGCCCGGGATGCCGGGGAGCTGTTTTTT. The chain carries TRBV20-1 and TRBJ2-2; maybe TRBD2 (5 bases). This CDR3 has 11 amino acids. CDR1 is DFQATT, CDR2 SNEGSKA, per germline (reference sequence). The ends were cut back, 6 bases at V and 6 bases at J, with 8 bases in the middle.

V and J are TRBV7-9 and TRBJ2-3, with 7 bases lining up with TRBD1. V gave up 3 bases and J gave up 5 bases; unmatched junction bases: 2. The CDR3 consists of 13 residues. Germline CDR1 SEHNR, CDR2 FQNEAQ (reference sequence). The CDR3 reads CASSFNRGDTQYF. CDR3 in DNA: TGTGCCAGCAGCTTTAACAGGGGAGATACGCAGTATTTT.

The gene calls are TRBV24-1 and TRBJ1-1; 8 bases agree with TRBD1. CDR3 length equals 15 residues. After removal of 9 bases from V and 1 base from J, the junction contained 9 bases not matched to a gene. Germline loops: CDR1 KGHDR, CDR2 SFDVKD. The CDR3 nucleotides are TGTGCCACCGCCCCGGGCAGGGGGCCGAACACTGAAGCTTTCTTT. This codes for CATAPGRGPNTEAFF.

The genes are TRBV19 and TRBJ2-1; the match to TRBD1 covers 9 bases. With V trimmed by 11 bases and J by 7 bases, 9 bases remained unmatched. The CDR3 is made up of 13 amino acids. The germline V gene has CDR1 LNHDA and CDR2 SQIVND (reference sequence). The CDR3: CASRGQGANEQFF. The CDR3 region has the DNA TGTGCCTCCAGGGGACAGGGTGCGAATGAGCAGTTCTTC.

The V and J genes are TRBV27 and TRBJ1-6, with D maybe TRBD1 (6 bases). The CDR3 loop spans 14 amino acids. Trimming took 8 bases from V and 7 from J, leaving 15 bases between them. Germline V CDR1 and CDR2: MNHEY, SMNVEV (reference sequence). This CDR3 is CASRPTGENSPLHF. The CDR3 DNA reads as TGTGCCAGCCGACCGACAGGAGAAAATTCACCCCTCCACTTT.

The V gene is TRBV5-4, the J gene TRBJ1-4; 8 bases line up with TRBD1. CDR3 length equals 15 residues. Per germline, CDR1 SGHNT and CDR2 YYREEE (reference sequence). V was clipped by 4 bases and J by 4 bases; unmatched bases: 6. The CDR3 region has the DNA TGTGCCAGCAGCACCGGACAGGGCCTTAATGAAAAACTGTTTTTT. Its protein is CASSTGQGLNEKLFF.

The rearrangement joins TRBV6-1 to TRBJ1-6, with a weak D call TRBD1 (6 bases). CDR3 size: 16 residues. Per germline, CDR1 MNHNS and CDR2 SASEGT. V lost 2 bases and J 7 bases, leaving 15 bases between the germline ends. In DNA, the CDR3 is TGTGCCAGCAGTGAAAAATATGGGGGCGGGAATTCACCCCTCCACTTT. Translated: CASSEKYGGGNSPLHF.

The CDR3 reads CAWSRGQGNKKLFF. CDR3 in DNA: TGTGCCTGGAGTCGCGGACAGGGCAATAAGAAACTGTTTTTT. This chain connects TRBV30 to TRBJ1-4; 8 nucleotides match TRBD1. Germline V CDR1 and CDR2: GTSNPN, SVGIG (reference sequence). This CDR3 has 14 residues. Trimming at V came to 2 bases and at J to 11 bases, leaving 10 bases not matched to a gene.

The V and J genes are TRBV4-1 and TRBJ1-2; no clear D gene. Deletions cut 1 base from V and 8 bases from J, with 20 bases between. The CDR3 sequence is 16 residues long. Germline values: CDR1 MGHRA, CDR2 YSYEKL. Here the CDR3 reads CASSQALYTDIGGYTF. The CDR3 DNA is TGCGCCAGCAGCCAAGCACTCTATACAGACATCGGAGGCTACACCTTC.

V gene TRBV5-4 combines with J gene TRBJ1-2, with D tentatively TRBD1 (6 bases). The CDR3 runs 13 residues. Trimming took 2 bases from V and 8 from J, leaving 13 bases between them. Looked up from germline, CDR1 is SGHNT and CDR2 is YYREEE (reference sequence). The CDR3 sequence: CASSLQGGDGYTF. CDR3 sequence (DNA): TGTGCCAGCAGCTTACAGGGTGGAGACGGCTACACCTTC.

The V call is TRBV5-1, the J call TRBJ2-3; no definite D call. Germline CDR1 and CDR2: SGHRS and YFSETQ. There are 15 residues in the CDR3. The V end was cut by 4 bases, the J end by 4 bases, with 16 bases between. In DNA form, the CDR3 reads TGCGCCAGCAGCCCCCCTACCCGTGAGCCAGATACGCAGTATTTT. Translating gives CASSPPTREPDTQYF.

The chain's CDR3 is CATSPSKNYGYTF. The CDR3 DNA reads as TGTGCCACCAGTCCTAGTAAGAACTATGGCTACACCTTC. The V call is TRBV24-1, the J call TRBJ1-2; D is uncertain. V gave up 6 bases and J gave up 2 bases, with 9 bases separating them. The CDR3 sequence is 13 residues long. Germline assignment: CDR1 KGHDR and CDR2 SFDVKD.

The chain recombines TRBV5-6 with TRBJ1-4; D gene uncertain. Germline-derived CDR1 and CDR2 are SGHDT and YYEEEE. Between the trimmed V and J ends, which lost 2 bases and 5 bases, there was a span of 13 bases. The CDR3 extends over 15 amino acids. The CDR3 coding sequence is TGTGCCAGCAGCTTTAGACGCCAGCGGAATGAAAAACTGTTTTTT. It specifies CASSFRRQRNEKLFF.

This clone showed up just a few times. The rearrangement joins TRBV7-3 to TRBJ2-1; tentative D call: TRBD1 (6 bases). This CDR3 has 15 residues. Germline loops: CDR1 SGHTA, CDR2 FQGTGA. Trimming took off 5 bases at V and 1 base at J, with 12 bases between the two ends. DNA for the CDR3: TGTGCCAGCAGCCCTACAGGGTTTTCCTACAATGAGCAGTTCTTC. It translates to CASSPTGFSYNEQFF.

The rearrangement joins TRBV28 to TRBJ1-2; D is uncertain. The CDR3 spans 12 residues. Deletions cut 10 bases from V and 0 bases from J, with 9 bases between. Germline assignment: CDR1 MDHEN and CDR2 SYDVKM. As DNA, the CDR3 is TGTGCCACGGCCGGGACTAACTATGGCTACACCTTC. Translated, it gives CATAGTNYGYTF.